The sequence of this TCR beta chain was determined in a study of siplizumab effects on memory and regulatory T cells. The CDR3 is made up of 12 amino acids. V shed 4 bases and J 11 bases; nucleotides not matched to a gene: 3. CDR1 SGDLS and CDR2 YYNGEE come from the germline V gene. Assay: immunoSEQ multiplex PCR; the TCRdb copy retains only in-frame clones and omits some. The table includes roughly 120,000 clones, around 90% detected once. Study outcomes and limitations: No naive or memory phenotype could be assigned to roughly 75-97% of proliferating clones. No functional test confirmed suppression by proliferating siplizumab-culture Tregs.

A word on this clone: Its antigen is unknown.

The sequence came from a human donor in good health. The chain joins TRBV9 to TRBJ2-1; TRBD2 matches 10 bases. The sequenced sample was Tregs sorted from blood. DNA for the CDR3: TGTGCCAGCAGCAGCGGGAGGGGTAAGCAGTTCTTC. It translates to CASSSGRGKQFF. Together with reference TRBV9 and TRBJ2-1, the CDR3 gives the full variable domain: DSGVTQTPKHLITATGQRVTLRCSPRSGDLSVYWYQQSLDQGLQFLIQYYNGEERAKGNILERFSAQQFPDLHSELNLSSLELGDSALYFCASSSGRGKQFFGPGTRLTVL.